A single sample gave rise to the 12 T cell receptor beta chains below, sequenced in a study of T cell clonotyping in hematopoietic cell transplantation. Generated by immunoSEQ multiplex PCR, the TCRdb table keeps only in-frame clones and is missing some. The sample has about 7,000 clones; 37% are singletons. The sample consisted of peripheral blood mononuclear cells, taken 30 days after allogeneic stem cell transplant. Every receptor here comes from a female patient between 55 and 75 years old who had an allogeneic stem cell transplant, so the T cells may come from the graft donor. Some clones in this sample may be carry-over from other donors' samples.

This rearrangement joins TRBV6-5 to TRBJ2-7; TRBD2 agrees at 11 bases. V lost 10 bases to trimming and J lost 6 bases; unmatched junction nucleotides: 8. Germline CDR1 and CDR2: MNHEY and SVGAGI. The CDR3 runs 13 residues. The CDR3 nucleotides are TGTGCCACCAATAGCGGGGGGGCTCGCGAGCAGTACTTC. It codes for CATNSGGAREQYF.

This clone was seen only a few times. The genes are TRBV5-6 and TRBJ1-1; no definite D call. The CDR3 is 13 residues long. V lost 2 bases to trimming and J lost 2 bases, with 7 bases between them. Germline CDR1 and CDR2: SGHDT and YYEEEE. CDR3 in amino acids: CASSFSGNTEAFF. In DNA, the CDR3 is TGTGCCAGCAGCTTCTCGGGAAACACTGAAGCTTTCTTT.

This clone was observed a few times. One end of the junction is discordant with germline, which a read error may explain. The J gene is TRBJ1-5, the V gene TRBV30; unclear D gene. Germline V gene data show CDR1 as GTSNPN and CDR2 as SVGIG (reference sequence). CDR3 length: 13 amino acids. This CDR3 is CDWSFGLNQPQHF. The DNA for the CDR3 is TGTGACTGGAGTTTTGGGTTGAATCAGCCCCAGCATTTT.

This clone was observed a few times. V and J are TRBV7-3 and TRBJ2-3; 7 bases align to TRBD2. J gave up 0 bases and V 2 bases, and 5 bases lay outside the gene matches. Germline assignment: CDR1 SGHTA and CDR2 FQGTGA. CDR3 length: 16 residues. DNA for the CDR3: TGTGCCAGCAGCTTATGGTCTAGCGGAAGCACAGATACGCAGTATTTT. This gives the protein CASSLWSSGSTDTQYF.

CDR3 residues: CAWSTGLAGGETQYF. CDR3 DNA sequence: TGTGCCTGGAGTACAGGACTAGCGGGGGGGGAGACCCAGTACTTC. This chain connects TRBV30 to TRBJ2-5, with 15 bases that match TRBD2. Per the germline V gene, CDR1 is GTSNPN and CDR2 is SVGIG (reference sequence). The CDR3 runs 15 residues. V lost 2 bases and J lost 5; bases outside the gene matches: 3.

The genes are TRBV30 and TRBJ2-7; TRBD2 matches 10 bases. Germline assignment: CDR1 GTSNPN and CDR2 SVGIG (reference sequence). This CDR3 contains 14 residues. The V gene end was trimmed by 2 bases and the J gene end by 6 bases; junction bases not matched to a gene: 7. In nucleotides, the CDR3 is TGTGCCTGGAGTACACTGGGACTAGCGATCGAGCAGTACTTC. Amino acids: CAWSTLGLAIEQYF. The complete variable domain, with remaining parts taken from reference TRBV30 and TRBJ2-7, reads SQTIHQWPATLVQPVGSPLSLECTVEGTSNPNLYWYRQAAGRGLQLLFYSVGIGQISSEVPQNLSASRPQDRQFILSSKKLLLSDSGFYLCAWSTLGLAIEQYFGPGTRLTVT.

The CDR3, as DNA: TGTGCCAGCAGCATGACAGGGGTCACTGAAGCTTTCTTT. This gives the protein CASSMTGVTEAFF. This sequence joins TRBV9 and TRBJ1-1, with 8 bases lining up with TRBD1. This CDR3 comprises 13 residues. J gave up 4 bases and V 4 bases, and 3 bases lay outside the gene matches. Germline V gives CDR1 SGDLS, CDR2 YYNGEE.

The chain couples TRBV30 to TRBJ1-6; D unclear. V lost 1 base to trimming and J lost 5 bases, with 15 bases between them. Per germline, CDR1 GTSNPN and CDR2 SVGIG (reference sequence). The CDR3 runs 16 residues. The CDR3 sequence: CAWSAYPRGNNSPLHF. CDR3 in DNA: TGTGCCTGGAGTGCTTACCCGCGGGGTAATAATTCACCCCTCCACTTT.

V gene TRBV25-1 combines with J gene TRBJ1-2; D is ambiguous. Germline V CDR1 and CDR2: MGHDK, SYGVNS. CDR3 length equals 13 residues. Trimming cost V 5 bases and J 4 bases, with 11 bases left between them. The CDR3 bases are TGTGCCAGCAGTCCGGTCGCCTTCTATGGCTACACCTTC. It specifies CASSPVAFYGYTF.

The gene calls are TRBV30 and TRBJ1-5, with D hard to call. With 1 base removed from V and 2 bases from J, the gap between germline ends came to 9 bases. Per the germline V gene, CDR1 is GTSNPN and CDR2 is SVGIG (reference sequence). This CDR3 region has 14 residues. The CDR3 spells CAWSGTSGNQPQHF. DNA for the CDR3: TGTGCCTGGAGTGGGACCTCGGGCAATCAGCCCCAGCATTTT.

This chain links TRBV30 with TRBJ2-5; TRBD1 might be the D (6 bases). The CDR3 sequence is 13 residues long. Trimming shortened V by 5 bases and J by 2 bases, and 12 bases separated the two germline ends. Germline-derived CDR1 and CDR2 are GTSNPN and SVGIG (reference sequence). This CDR3 is CAWGDQGQETQYF. The CDR3 DNA reads TGTGCCTGGGGGGACCAGGGGCAAGAGACCCAGTACTTC. The full variable domain, with the rest looked up from reference TRBV30 and TRBJ2-5, is SQTIHQWPATLVQPVGSPLSLECTVEGTSNPNLYWYRQAAGRGLQLLFYSVGIGQISSEVPQNLSASRPQDRQFILSSKKLLLSDSGFYLCAWGDQGQETQYFGPGTRLLVL.

The chain recombines TRBV30 with TRBJ1-2; 8 nucleotides line up with TRBD1. The germline gives CDR1 GTSNPN, CDR2 SVGIG (reference sequence). This CDR3 region has 12 residues. With 3 bases clipped from V and 6 bases from J, the junction kept 3 bases outside the gene matches. The CDR3 coding sequence is TGTGCCTGGAGGGACAGGGTTGATGGCTACACCTTC. Amino acid sequence: CAWRDRVDGYTF.